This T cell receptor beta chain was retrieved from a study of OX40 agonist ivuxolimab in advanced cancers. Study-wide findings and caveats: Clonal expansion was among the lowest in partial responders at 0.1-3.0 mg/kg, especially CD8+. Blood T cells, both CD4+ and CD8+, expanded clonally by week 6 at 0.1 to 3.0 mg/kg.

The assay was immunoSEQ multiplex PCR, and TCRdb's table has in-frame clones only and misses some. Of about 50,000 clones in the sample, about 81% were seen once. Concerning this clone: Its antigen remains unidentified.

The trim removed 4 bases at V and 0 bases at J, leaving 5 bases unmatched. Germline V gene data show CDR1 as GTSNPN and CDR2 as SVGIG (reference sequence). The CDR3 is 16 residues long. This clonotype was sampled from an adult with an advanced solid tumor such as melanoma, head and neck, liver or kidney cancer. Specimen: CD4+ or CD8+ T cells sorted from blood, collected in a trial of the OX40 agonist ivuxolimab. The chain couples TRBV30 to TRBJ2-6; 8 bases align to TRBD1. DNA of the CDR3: TGTGCCTGGACGACAGGGGCGAACTCTGGGGCCAACGTCCTGACTTTC. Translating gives CAWTTGANSGANVLTF. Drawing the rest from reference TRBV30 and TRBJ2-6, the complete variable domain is SQTIHQWPATLVQPVGSPLSLECTVEGTSNPNLYWYRQAAGRGLQLLFYSVGIGQISSEVPQNLSASRPQDRQFILSSKKLLLSDSGFYLCAWTTGANSGANVLTFGAGSRLTVL.